What follows is one T cell receptor (beta chain) and its context. Germline CDR1 and CDR2: KGHDR and SFDVKD. The CDR3 length is 14 residues. V gave up 4 bases and J gave up 0 bases; unmatched junction bases: 2. This entry belongs to a study of blood T cell repertoires in COVID-19. About the research overall: PBMCs, B-cell-depleted T cells, or T cells were the source of the cDNA or gDNA that made up the material.

Original processing methods: Quantification of nucleated cells was approximated via reference gene primer amplification. Sequencing used immunoSEQ multiplex PCR; TCRdb keeps in-frame clones, though not all of them. V, J and clone size are those of that table, while D and trimming were read from the DNA. The profile shows some 200,000 clones, 86% of them singletons. This sequence originates from a woman between 55 and 75 years old with COVID-19, enrolled during active disease. The chain couples TRBV24-1 to TRBJ2-7, with 7 nucleotides matching TRBD1. What was sequenced was peripheral blood. CDR3 loop: CATSEAGGSYEQYF. The CDR3, as DNA: TGTGCCACCAGTGAGGCAGGGGGCTCCTACGAGCAGTACTTC.